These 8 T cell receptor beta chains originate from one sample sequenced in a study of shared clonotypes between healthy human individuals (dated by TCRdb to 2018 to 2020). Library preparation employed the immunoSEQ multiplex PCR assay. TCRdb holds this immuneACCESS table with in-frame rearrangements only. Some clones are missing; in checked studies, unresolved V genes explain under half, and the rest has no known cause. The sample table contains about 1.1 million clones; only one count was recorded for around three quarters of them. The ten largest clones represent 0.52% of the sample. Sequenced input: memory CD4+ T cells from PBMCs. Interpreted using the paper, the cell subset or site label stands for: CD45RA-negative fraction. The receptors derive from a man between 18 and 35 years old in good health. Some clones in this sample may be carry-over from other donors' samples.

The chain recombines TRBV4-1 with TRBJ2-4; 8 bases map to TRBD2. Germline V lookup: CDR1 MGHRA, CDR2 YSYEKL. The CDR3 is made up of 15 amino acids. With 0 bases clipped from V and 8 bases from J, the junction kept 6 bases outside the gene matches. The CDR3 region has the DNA TGCGCCAGCAGCCAAGATCCGGGGGGGTCGGACATTCAGTACTTC. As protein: CASSQDPGGSDIQYF.

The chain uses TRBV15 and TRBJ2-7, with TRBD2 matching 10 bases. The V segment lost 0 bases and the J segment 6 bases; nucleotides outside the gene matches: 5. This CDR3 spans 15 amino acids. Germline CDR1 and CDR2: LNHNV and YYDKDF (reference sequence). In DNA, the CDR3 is TGTGCCACCAGCAGAGATCTAGCGGGAGTTTCCGAGCAGTACTTC. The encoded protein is CATSRDLAGVSEQYF.

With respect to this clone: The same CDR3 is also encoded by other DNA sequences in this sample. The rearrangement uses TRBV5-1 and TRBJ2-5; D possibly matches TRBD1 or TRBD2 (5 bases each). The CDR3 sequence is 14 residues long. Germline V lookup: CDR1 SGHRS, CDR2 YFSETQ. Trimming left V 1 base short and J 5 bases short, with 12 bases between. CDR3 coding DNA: TGCGCCAGCAGCTTGACGGGGCCTGGGGAGACCCAGTACTTC. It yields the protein CASSLTGPGETQYF.

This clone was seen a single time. In DNA form, the CDR3 reads TGCAGCGTTCATGGCGGGAGGGGCACAGATACGCAGTATTTT. Its protein product is CSVHGGRGTDTQYF. The rearrangement joins TRBV29-1 to TRBJ2-3; 9 nucleotides match TRBD2. Germline V gene lookup returns CDR1 SQVTM and CDR2 ANQGSEA. The J segment lost 1 base and the V segment lost 5 bases, leaving 4 bases of the junction unmatched. This CDR3 is built from 14 residues.

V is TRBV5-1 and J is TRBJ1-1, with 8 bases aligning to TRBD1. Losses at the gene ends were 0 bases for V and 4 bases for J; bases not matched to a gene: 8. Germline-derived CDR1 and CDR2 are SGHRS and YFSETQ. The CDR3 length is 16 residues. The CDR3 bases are TGCGCCAGCAGCTTGGAGAGACAGGGGTCGGGCACTGAAGCTTTCTTT. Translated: CASSLERQGSGTEAFF.

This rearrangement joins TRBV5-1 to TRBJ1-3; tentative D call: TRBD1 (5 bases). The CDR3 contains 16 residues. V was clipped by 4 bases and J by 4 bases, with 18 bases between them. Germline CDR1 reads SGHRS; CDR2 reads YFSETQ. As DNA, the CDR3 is TGCGCCAGCAGCCCAGAAGGGGCGGCGGTAGGAAACACCATATATTTT. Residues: CASSPEGAAVGNTIYF.

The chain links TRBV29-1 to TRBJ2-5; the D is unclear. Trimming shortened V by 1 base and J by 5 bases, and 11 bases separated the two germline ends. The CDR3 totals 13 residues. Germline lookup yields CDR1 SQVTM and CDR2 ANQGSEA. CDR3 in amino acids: CSVEGSFRETQYF. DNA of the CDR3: TGCAGCGTTGAAGGGTCGTTCCGGGAGACCCAGTACTTC.

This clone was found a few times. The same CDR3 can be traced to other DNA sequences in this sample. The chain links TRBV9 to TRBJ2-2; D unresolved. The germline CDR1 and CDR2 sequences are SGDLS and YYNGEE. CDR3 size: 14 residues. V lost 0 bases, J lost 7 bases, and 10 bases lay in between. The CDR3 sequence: CASSVVPGGGELFF. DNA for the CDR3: TGTGCCAGCAGCGTAGTGCCAGGTGGCGGGGAGCTGTTTTTT. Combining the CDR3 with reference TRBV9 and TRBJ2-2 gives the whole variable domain DSGVTQTPKHLITATGQRVTLRCSPRSGDLSVYWYQQSLDQGLQFLIQYYNGEERAKGNILERFSAQQFPDLHSELNLSSLELGDSALYFCASSVVPGGGELFFGEGSRLTVL.